This T cell receptor (beta chain) was captured in a study of OX40 agonist ivuxolimab in advanced cancers. Libraries were prepared by immunoSEQ multiplex PCR; TCRdb keeps only in-frame clonotypes and omits some of them. The data show 80,000 to 130,000 clones, about nine tenths seen once. This CDR3 has 15 residues. Germline V gene sequence: CDR1 PRHDT, CDR2 FYEKMQ (reference sequence). J lost 4 bases, V lost 5 bases, and 8 bases had no gene match. This chain joins TRBV13 and TRBJ2-7, with 10 bases that match TRBD1. This receptor was taken from an adult with an advanced solid tumor such as melanoma, head and neck, liver or kidney cancer. This specimen consisted of CD4+ or CD8+ T cells sorted from blood, obtained in a trial of the OX40 agonist ivuxolimab. The DNA of the CDR3 is TGTGCCAGCAGCCGATCCCGGGACAGGGGATACGAGCAGTACTTC. Its translation is CASSRSRDRGYEQYF.